Reported below is one T cell receptor beta chain. Unique molecular identifiers were used to barcode this TCRbeta library. TCRdb called the PCR reads again in MiXCR, with one record for every CDR3 protein. The repertoire consists of some 550,000 distinct CDR3 sequences, with 18% occurring once and the leading ten covering 3% to 4%. This sample stems from a study of T-cell reconstitution after alpha-beta-depleted transplantation in children. The CDR3 has 15 amino acids. V shed 5 bases and J 3 bases; nucleotides not matched to a gene: 9. The germline V gene has CDR1 LGHDT and CDR2 YNNKEL (reference sequence).

The sequence was collected from a human donor who donated a stem cell graft to a child with acute lymphoblastic leukemia. The chain uses TRBV3-1 and TRBJ2-7, with TRBD2 matching over 8 bases. Sequenced here: PBMCs from the stem cell graft donor, sampled from the stem cell graft. The DNA of the CDR3 is TGTGCCAGCAGCGCTCGGACTAGCAGGAACTACGAGCAGTACTTC. Amino acid sequence: CASSARTSRNYEQYF.